This TCR beta chain was captured by sequencing in a study of T cells in Graves' hyperthyroidism and ophthalmopathy. This clonotype was found many times. TCR beta CDR3 sequences were amplified from RNA transcripts. The study used the HTBI primer set for a first-round RT-PCR of the TCR CDR3. TCRdb re-called the multiplex PCR reads with MiXCR, one entry per CDR3 protein. This table holds a few hundred thousand distinct CDR3 sequences, roughly 15% found once. Disease duration was under 3 months in the ophthalmopathy patients, who also had a Clinical Activity Score of at least 3 and a NOSPECS grade of at least 4. This sequence was found in a woman aged 60-70 years with Graves' ophthalmopathy. Input material: blood.

CDR3 residues: CASSLGRLAGYNEQFF. CDR3 DNA sequence: TGTGCCAGCAGCTTAGGGCGACTAGCCGGCTACAATGAGCAGTTCTTC. The rearrangement links TRBV7-2 to TRBJ2-1, with 7 bases matching TRBD2. V gave up 1 base and J gave up 3 bases; unmatched junction bases: 6. The CDR3 runs 16 residues. CDR1 SGHTA and CDR2 FQGNSA come from the germline V gene.